A single T cell receptor (beta chain) is shown here with its context. Original processing methods: Amplified reference gene primers provided the basis for estimating nucleated cell counts. Measured with immunoSEQ multiplex PCR; TCRdb has only the in-frame clones, and not every one. The V and J calls and the clone size are those of that table, but D and trimming were determined from the DNA. The sample yields approximately 250,000 clones, around 89% seen once. This sample stems from a study of blood T cell repertoires in COVID-19. Study at large: T cells, B-cell-depleted T cells, or PBMCs supplied cDNA or gDNA.

V was shortened by 2 bases and J by 6 bases, with 20 bases between the two germline ends. The CDR3 covers 15 residues. Per germline, CDR1 GTSNPN and CDR2 SVGIG (reference sequence). Sequences were obtained from PBMCs or T cells enriched from blood (not recorded which). This rearrangement joins TRBV30 to TRBJ2-7; D may be TRBD2 (5 bases). The TCR was taken from a woman aged 30 to 39 with acute COVID-19. The CDR3 region is CAWSPDPEVPTEQYF. The CDR3 bases are TGTGCCTGGAGTCCGGACCCGGAGGTCCCCACCGAGCAGTACTTC.